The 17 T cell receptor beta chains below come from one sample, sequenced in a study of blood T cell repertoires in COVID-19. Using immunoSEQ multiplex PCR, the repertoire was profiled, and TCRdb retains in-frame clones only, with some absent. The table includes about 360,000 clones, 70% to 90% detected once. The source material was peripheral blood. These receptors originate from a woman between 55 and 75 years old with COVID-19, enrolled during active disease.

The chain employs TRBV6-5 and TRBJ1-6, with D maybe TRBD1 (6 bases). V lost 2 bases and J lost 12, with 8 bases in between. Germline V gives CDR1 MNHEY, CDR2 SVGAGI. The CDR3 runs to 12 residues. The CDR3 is CASSYTGLPLHF. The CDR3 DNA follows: TGTGCCAGCAGTTACACAGGGTTACCCCTCCACTTT.

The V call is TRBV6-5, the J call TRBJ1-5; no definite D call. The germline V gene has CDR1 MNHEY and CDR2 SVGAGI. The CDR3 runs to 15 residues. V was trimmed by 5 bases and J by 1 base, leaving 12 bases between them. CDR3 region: CASSIQVMSNQPQHF. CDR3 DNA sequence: TGTGCCAGCAGTATTCAGGTGATGAGCAATCAGCCCCAGCATTTT.

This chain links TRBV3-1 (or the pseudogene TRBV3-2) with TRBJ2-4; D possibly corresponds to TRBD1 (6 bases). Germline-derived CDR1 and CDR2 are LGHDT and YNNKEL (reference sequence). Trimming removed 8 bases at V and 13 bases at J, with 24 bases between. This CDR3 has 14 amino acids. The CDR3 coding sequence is TGTGCCAGCGCTCAGGGGCCAGGGTCGGTAGGACAGTACTTC. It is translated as CASAQGPGSVGQYF.

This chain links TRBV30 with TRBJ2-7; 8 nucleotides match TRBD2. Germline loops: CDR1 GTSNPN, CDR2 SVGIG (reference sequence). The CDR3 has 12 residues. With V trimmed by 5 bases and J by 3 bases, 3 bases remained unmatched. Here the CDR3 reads CAWRGGGYEQYF. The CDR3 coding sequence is TGTGCCTGGCGGGGGGGCGGCTACGAGCAGTACTTC. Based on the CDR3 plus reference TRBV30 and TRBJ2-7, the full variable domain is SQTIHQWPATLVQPVGSPLSLECTVEGTSNPNLYWYRQAAGRGLQLLFYSVGIGQISSEVPQNLSASRPQDRQFILSSKKLLLSDSGFYLCAWRGGGYEQYFGPGTRLTVT.

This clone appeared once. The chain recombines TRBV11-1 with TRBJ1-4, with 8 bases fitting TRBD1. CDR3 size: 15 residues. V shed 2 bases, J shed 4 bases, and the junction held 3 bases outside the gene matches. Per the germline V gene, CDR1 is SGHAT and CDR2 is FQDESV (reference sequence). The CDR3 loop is CASSLFGQGNEKLFF. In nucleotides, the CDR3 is TGTGCCAGCAGCTTATTTGGACAGGGTAATGAAAAACTGTTTTTT.

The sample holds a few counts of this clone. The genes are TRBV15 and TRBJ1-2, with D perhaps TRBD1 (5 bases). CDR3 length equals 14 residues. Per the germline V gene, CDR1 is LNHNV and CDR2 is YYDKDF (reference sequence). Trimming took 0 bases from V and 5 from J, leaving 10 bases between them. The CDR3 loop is CATSRDRVGYGYTF. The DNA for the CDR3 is TGTGCCACCAGCAGAGACAGGGTAGGGTATGGCTACACCTTC.

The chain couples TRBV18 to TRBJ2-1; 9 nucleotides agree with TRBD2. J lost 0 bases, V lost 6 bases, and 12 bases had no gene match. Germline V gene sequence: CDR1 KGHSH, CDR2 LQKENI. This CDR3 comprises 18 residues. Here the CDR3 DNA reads TGTGCCAGCTCTCGACCCGGATTTAGCGGGGGCTCCTACAATGAGCAGTTCTTC. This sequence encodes CASSRPGFSGGSYNEQFF.

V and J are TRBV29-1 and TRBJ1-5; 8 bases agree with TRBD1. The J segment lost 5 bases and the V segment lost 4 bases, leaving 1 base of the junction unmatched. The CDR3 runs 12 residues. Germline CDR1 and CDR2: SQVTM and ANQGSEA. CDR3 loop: CSVGTGYQPQHF. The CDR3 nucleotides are TGCAGCGTTGGGACAGGGTATCAGCCCCAGCATTTT.

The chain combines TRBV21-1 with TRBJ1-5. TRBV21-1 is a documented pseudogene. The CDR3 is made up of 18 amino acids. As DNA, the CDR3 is TGTGCCAGCAGCAAAGAGAGGGATCCAGGATTTTACAATCAGCCCCAGCATTTT. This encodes CASSKERDPGFYNQPQHF.

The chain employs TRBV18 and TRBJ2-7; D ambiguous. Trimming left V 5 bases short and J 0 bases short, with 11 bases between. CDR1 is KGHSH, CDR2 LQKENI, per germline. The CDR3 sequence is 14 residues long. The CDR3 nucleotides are TGTGCCAGCTCATCAAGGCAGGACTCCTACGAGCAGTACTTC. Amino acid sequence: CASSSRQDSYEQYF. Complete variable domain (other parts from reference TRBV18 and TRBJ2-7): NAGVMQNPRHLVRRRGQEARLRCSPMKGHSHVYWYRQLPEEGLKFMVYLQKENIIDESGMPKERFSAEFPKEGPSILRIQQVVRGDSAAYFCASSSRQDSYEQYFGPGTRLTVT.

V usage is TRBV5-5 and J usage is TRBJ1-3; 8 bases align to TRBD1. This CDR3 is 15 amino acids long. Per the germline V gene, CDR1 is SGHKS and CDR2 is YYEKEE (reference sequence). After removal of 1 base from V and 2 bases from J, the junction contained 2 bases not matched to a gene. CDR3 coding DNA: TGTGCCAGCAGCTTGACAGGGGGAGCTGGAAACACCATATATTTT. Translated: CASSLTGGAGNTIYF.

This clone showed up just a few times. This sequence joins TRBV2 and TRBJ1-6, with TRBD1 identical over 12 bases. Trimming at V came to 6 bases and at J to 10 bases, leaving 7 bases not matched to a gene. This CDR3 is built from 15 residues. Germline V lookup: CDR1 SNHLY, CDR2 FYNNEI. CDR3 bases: TGTGCCAGCAGAACCGGGACAGGGGGCAGATCACCCCTCCACTTT. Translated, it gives CASRTGTGGRSPLHF.

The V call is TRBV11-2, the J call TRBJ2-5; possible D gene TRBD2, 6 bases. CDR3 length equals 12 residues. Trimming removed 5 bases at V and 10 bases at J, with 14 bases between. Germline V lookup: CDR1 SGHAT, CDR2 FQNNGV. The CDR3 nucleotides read TGTGCCAGCAGCCTCACAAGGGAGGACCAGTACTTC. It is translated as CASSLTREDQYF.

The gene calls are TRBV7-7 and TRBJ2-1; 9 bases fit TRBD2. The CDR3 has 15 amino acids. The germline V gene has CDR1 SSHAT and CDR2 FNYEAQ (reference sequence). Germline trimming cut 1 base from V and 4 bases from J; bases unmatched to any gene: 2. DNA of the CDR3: TGTGCCAGCAGCTTAGGTCTAGCGGGATACAATGAGCAGTTCTTC. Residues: CASSLGLAGYNEQFF.

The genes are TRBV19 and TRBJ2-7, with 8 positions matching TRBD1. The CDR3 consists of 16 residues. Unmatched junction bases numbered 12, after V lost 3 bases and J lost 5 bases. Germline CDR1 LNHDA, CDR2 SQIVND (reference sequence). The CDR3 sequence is CASSIIPRGREDEQYF. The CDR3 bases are TGTGCCAGTAGTATTATCCCCAGGGGGCGAGAGGACGAGCAGTACTTC.

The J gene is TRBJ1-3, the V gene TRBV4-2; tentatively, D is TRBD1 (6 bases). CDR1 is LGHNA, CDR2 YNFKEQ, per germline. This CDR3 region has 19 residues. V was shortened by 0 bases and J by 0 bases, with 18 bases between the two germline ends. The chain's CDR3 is CASSQDMRRGASSGNTIYF. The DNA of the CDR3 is TGTGCCAGCAGCCAAGATATGCGACGGGGGGCCAGCTCTGGAAACACCATATATTTT.

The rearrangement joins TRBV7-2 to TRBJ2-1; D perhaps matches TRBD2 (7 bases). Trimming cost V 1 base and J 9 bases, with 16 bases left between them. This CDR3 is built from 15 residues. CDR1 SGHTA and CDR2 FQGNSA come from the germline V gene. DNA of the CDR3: TGTGCCAGCAGCTTAGTGGCCAGGGGCGGGGGTGAGCAGTTCTTC. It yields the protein CASSLVARGGGEQFF.